Below are 10 T cell receptor beta chains sequenced from a single sample in a study of T-cell reconstitution after alpha-beta-depleted transplantation in children. Researchers prepared the TCRbeta library using unique molecular identifiers, the study reports. TCRdb reprocessed the PCR reads with MiXCR, giving one entry per CDR3 protein. This sample has over 200,000 distinct CDR3 sequences; about a tenth occur once, and the top ten carry 28%. This material consisted of PBMCs, taken before TCRalphabeta/CD19-depleted stem cell transplant. Receptors were obtained from a child under two years old with acute myeloid leukemia, due to receive a stem cell transplant.

There are many counts of this clonotype. The V gene is TRBV7-2, the J gene TRBJ1-5; 7 bases match TRBD1. The CDR3 is 14 residues long. The J segment lost 7 bases and the V segment lost 5 bases, leaving 8 bases of the junction unmatched. The germline V gene has CDR1 SGHTA and CDR2 FQGNSA. The CDR3, as DNA: TGTGCCAGCAGCGAGAACAGGGGTCACCAGCCCCAGCATTTT. Amino acids: CASSENRGHQPQHF.

This clonotype has at least ten counts. This sequence joins TRBV29-1 and TRBJ1-2; no definite D call. Trimming pared 4 bases from V and 7 bases from J, leaving 16 bases between. CDR1 SQVTM and CDR2 ANQGSEA come from the germline V gene. CDR3 length: 13 residues. The CDR3 region is CSVVEPSLGGYTF. For the CDR3, the DNA is TGCAGCGTTGTCGAGCCGTCGCTCGGTGGCTACACCTTC.

There are many counts of this clonotype. The rearrangement links TRBV10-3 to TRBJ2-1; D not certain. The CDR3 runs 13 residues. The germline V and J ends were trimmed by 0 bases and 5 bases, with 5 bases remaining between them. Germline CDR1 ENHRY, CDR2 SYGVKD. The CDR3 sequence: CAISESKDNEQFF. CDR3 bases: TGTGCCATCAGTGAGTCGAAGGACAATGAGCAGTTCTTC.

This clonotype was recorded many times. V and J are TRBV9 and TRBJ2-7; D is possibly TRBD2 (6 bases). The CDR3 covers 16 residues. Germline CDR1 SGDLS, CDR2 YYNGEE. Deletions cut 2 bases from V and 2 bases from J, with 17 bases between. CDR3: CASSVSGGTPPYEQYF. The CDR3 region has the DNA TGTGCCAGCAGCGTTTCAGGAGGGACTCCTCCCTACGAGCAGTACTTC.

Comment on this clonotype: A much larger clone lies a single base off, so this may be a read error. J is TRBJ2-1 and V is TRBV12-3 or TRBV12-4; weak D call: TRBD2 (5 bases). CDR3 size: 12 residues. Trimming removed 7 bases at V and 12 bases at J, with 16 bases between. Here the CDR3 DNA reads TGTGCCAGCACCCTTAGGAGCGAGGGGCAGTTCTTC. Residues: CASTLRSEGQFF.

In this sample, this clonotype turned up many times. The chain's CDR3 is CASSDHSTDTQYF. DNA for the CDR3: TGTGCCAGCAGTGATCACAGCACAGATACGCAGTATTTT. J is TRBJ2-3 and V is TRBV5-6; D uncertain. The CDR3 runs 13 residues. V lost 5 bases and J 0 bases, leaving 7 bases between the germline ends. Germline V gives CDR1 SGHDT, CDR2 YYEEEE.

This clonotype was detected ten times or more. The CDR3 DNA is TGTGCCAGCAGCTTAGACAGCGGGGTCCATGAGCAGTTCTTC. Residues: CASSLDSGVHEQFF. The V gene is TRBV7-9, the J gene TRBJ2-1, with TRBD2 matching 7 bases. The germline gives CDR1 SEHNR, CDR2 FQNEAQ (reference sequence). This CDR3 comprises 14 residues. V lost 1 base and J lost 8; bases outside the gene matches: 5.

The rearrangement joins TRBV3-1 to TRBJ1-2, with D possibly being TRBD1 (5 bases). Germline assignment: CDR1 LGHDT and CDR2 YNNKEL (reference sequence). V lost 4 bases, J lost 4 bases, and 16 bases lay in between. There are 15 residues in the CDR3. CDR3 amino acids: CASSPDGATPYGYTF. CDR3 in DNA: TGTGCCAGCAGCCCCGACGGGGCGACCCCCTATGGCTACACCTTC.

This clonotype appeared a few times. This sequence joins TRBV18 and TRBJ2-4; perhaps TRBD1 as D (6 bases). This CDR3 contains 14 residues. Per the germline V gene, CDR1 is KGHSH and CDR2 is LQKENI. Trimming removed 2 bases from V and 8 bases from J, with 13 bases in between. The CDR3 coding sequence is TGTGCCAGCTCACCAAGGCAGGGGTCGGACATTCAGTACTTC. Translation: CASSPRQGSDIQYF.

This clonotype was observed many times. The CDR3 region is CASSPRLPTYEQYF. The CDR3 DNA reads TGTGCCAGCAGCCCGCGACTTCCAACCTACGAGCAGTACTTC. The rearrangement links TRBV5-5 to TRBJ2-7; D remains ambiguous. The germline gives CDR1 SGHKS, CDR2 YYEKEE (reference sequence). This CDR3 has 14 amino acids. V lost 4 bases and J lost 2, with 13 bases in between.